These 30 T cell receptor beta chains were all obtained from the same sample, sequenced in a study of human T cells and chemical hapten exposure. TCRdb analysed the RACE reads with MiXCR anew, one entry per CDR3 protein. This sample has 280,000 or so distinct CDR3 sequences, with over 7.5% found just once. As to time point: pre-sensitization, week 0. Regarding treatment: therapeutic diphenylcyclopropenone sensitization with weekly scalp DPC. Source: whole blood, taken in connection with sensitization to the hapten diphenylcyclopropenone (DPC). All receptors come from a man aged 18 to 29 with alopecia areata. Some clones in this sample may be carry-over from other donors' samples.

This clonotype was counted at least ten times. This chain uses TRBV7-3 with TRBJ1-5; TRBD1 aligns across 11 bases. Per the germline V gene, CDR1 is SGHTA and CDR2 is FQGTGA. The junction had 5 bases not matched to a gene; V was cut back by 9 bases and J by 7 bases. The CDR3 consists of 13 residues. The CDR3 DNA reads TGTGCCAGTGGACAGGGGGCAGGACAGCCCCAGCATTTT. It encodes CASGQGAGQPQHF.

The rearrangement links TRBV7-2 to TRBJ1-4, with D perhaps matching TRBD1 (5 bases). The CDR3 runs 15 residues. V was pared by 1 base and J by 4 bases, with 10 bases between. Germline loops: CDR1 SGHTA, CDR2 FQGNSA. CDR3 sequence: CASSLGQTVNEKLFF. CDR3 bases: TGTGCCAGCAGCTTAGGACAGACCGTTAATGAAAAACTGTTTTTT.

This clonotype was seen repeatedly, ten times or more. This chain uses TRBV4-2 with TRBJ1-5; no reliable D call. V was trimmed by 0 bases and J by 0 bases, leaving 6 bases between them. This CDR3 region has 15 residues. The V gene's germline CDR1 is LGHNA and CDR2 YNFKEQ. CDR3 DNA sequence: TGTGCCAGCAGCCAAGACAGTAATAGCAATCAGCCCCAGCATTTT. Its translation: CASSQDSNSNQPQHF.

In its sample, this clonotype was seen a few times. The genes are TRBV6-2 or TRBV6-3 and TRBJ1-5; unclear D gene. The CDR3 contains 12 residues. V lost 0 bases, J lost 8 bases, and 5 bases lay in between. The germline V gene has CDR1 MNHEY and CDR2 SVGEGT. CDR3 sequence reads: CASSYSIEPQHF. CDR3 in DNA: TGTGCCAGCAGTTACTCAATCGAGCCCCAGCATTTT.

The rearrangement links TRBV25-1 to TRBJ1-1; TRBD1 agrees at 7 bases. Germline V CDR1 and CDR2: MGHDK, SYGVNS. CDR3 length: 16 amino acids. Trimming took 4 bases from V and 8 from J; bases not matched to a gene: 16. CDR3 DNA: TGTGCCAGCAGTGCTCACCCCGACAGGGCCTGGGTGGAAGCTTTCTTT. This sequence encodes CASSAHPDRAWVEAFF. Full variable domain (missing parts from reference TRBV25-1 and TRBJ1-1): EADIYQTPRYLVIGTGKKITLECSQTMGHDKMYWYQQDPGMELHLIHYSYGVNSTEKGDLSSESTVSRIRTEHFPLTLESARPSHTSQYLCASSAHPDRAWVEAFFGQGTRLTVV.

This clonotype was seen many times. The chain links TRBV6-2 or TRBV6-3 to TRBJ2-2; TRBD2 agrees at 9 bases. Germline CDR1 is MNHEY and CDR2 is SVGEGT. The CDR3 sequence is 17 residues long. After removal of 5 bases from V and 1 base from J, the junction contained 8 bases not matched to a gene. The CDR3: CASSAGLALGNTGELFF. CDR3 bases: TGTGCCAGCAGTGCGGGACTAGCTCTCGGGAACACCGGGGAGCTGTTTTTT.

The chain employs TRBV6-2 or TRBV6-3 and TRBJ2-1; D uncertain. CDR3 length equals 11 residues. The germline V gene has CDR1 MNHEY and CDR2 SVGEGT. V was trimmed by 4 bases and J by 6 bases, leaving 4 bases between them. CDR3 in amino acids: CASSWCNEQFF. DNA of the CDR3: TGTGCCAGCAGTTGGTGCAATGAGCAGTTCTTC.

In its sample, this clonotype was seen many times. The chain couples TRBV5-1 to TRBJ2-1, with 13 bases aligning to TRBD2. The trim removed 4 bases at V and 1 base at J, leaving 17 bases unmatched. The length of the CDR3 is 21 residues. Germline-derived CDR1 and CDR2 are SGHRS and YFSETQ. The CDR3 DNA sequence: TGCGCCAGCAGCGGGGGCCCCGGGACTAGCGGGGTAGGCGCGTCCTACAATGAGCAGTTCTTC. It yields the protein CASSGGPGTSGVGASYNEQFF.

This clonotype showed up many times. This sequence joins TRBV5-4 and TRBJ2-3; maybe TRBD1 (5 bases). With 0 bases removed from V and 4 bases from J, the gap between germline ends came to 9 bases. Germline V lookup: CDR1 SGHNT, CDR2 YYREEE (reference sequence). The CDR3 sequence is 14 residues long. In DNA form, the CDR3 reads TGTGCCAGCAGCTTGGAACAGGTAGCAGATACGCAGTATTTT. This encodes CASSLEQVADTQYF.

There are a few counts of this clonotype. DNA of the CDR3: TGTGCCAGCAGCCAAGAAGGGCAGCCGTCGTCCTACGAGCAGTACTTC. This gives the protein CASSQEGQPSSYEQYF. The chain carries TRBV4-2 and TRBJ2-7, with D unresolved. Germline values: CDR1 LGHNA, CDR2 YNFKEQ. V gave up 0 bases and J gave up 1 base, with 13 bases separating them. The CDR3 runs 16 residues.

A remark on this clonotype: A read error is possible here, since a much larger clone lies one base away. The chain carries TRBV5-1 and TRBJ1-1, with no clear D. The CDR3 has 14 residues. Trimming took 0 bases from V and 1 from J, leaving 7 bases between them. Germline values: CDR1 SGHRS, CDR2 YFSETQ. Here the CDR3 reads CASSLAQENTEAFF. The CDR3 DNA reads as TGCGCCAGCAGCTTGGCGCAGGAGAACACTGAAGCTTTCTTT.

This clonotype was detected ten times or more. CDR3 loop: CSAPMGLDTEAFF. In nucleotides, the CDR3 is TGCAGTGCGCCCATGGGTCTCGACACTGAAGCTTTCTTT. This chain joins TRBV20-1 and TRBJ1-1; no reliable D call. Germline CDR1 reads DFQATT; CDR2 reads SNEGSKA (reference sequence). Trimming removed 6 bases from V and 3 bases from J, with 14 bases in between. This CDR3 region has 13 residues.

The chain employs TRBV4-3 and TRBJ2-5; TRBD2 aligns across 8 bases. The CDR3 length is 15 residues. V dropped 0 bases and J dropped 5; count of bases not matched to a gene: 5. Germline V gene data show CDR1 as LGHNA and CDR2 as YSLEER. Written as DNA, the CDR3 is TGCGCCAGCAGCCAAGACCGGGGGGGCTCGGAGACCCAGTACTTC. It codes for CASSQDRGGSETQYF.

This clonotype has more than one count but fewer than ten. This chain links TRBV4-3 with TRBJ2-2; D may be TRBD1 (5 bases). The CDR3 is 18 residues long. With 0 bases removed from V and 1 base from J, the gap between germline ends came to 15 bases. Germline CDR1 is LGHNA and CDR2 is YSLEER. For the CDR3, the DNA is TGCGCCAGCAGCCAAGATTTCAGGGCCTCCCTGAACACCGGGGAGCTGTTTTTT. Protein product: CASSQDFRASLNTGELFF.

This sequence joins TRBV6-2 or TRBV6-3 and TRBJ2-2; D not certain. The CDR3 length is 15 residues. Germline V lookup: CDR1 MNHEY, CDR2 SVGEGT. Trimming stripped 0 bases from V and 9 bases from J, with 14 bases between. The CDR3 is CASSYSSGAYRELFF. For the CDR3, the DNA is TGTGCCAGCAGTTACTCTTCGGGTGCCTATCGGGAGCTGTTTTTT.

The chain links TRBV6-5 to TRBJ1-3; D gene ambiguous. Germline-derived CDR1 and CDR2 are MNHEY and SVGAGI. V was clipped by 4 bases and J by 0 bases, with 13 bases between them. This CDR3 is built from 16 residues. CDR3 loop: CASSSLGRGSGNTIYF. The DNA for the CDR3 is TGTGCCAGCAGTTCTCTGGGTCGTGGCTCTGGAAACACCATATATTTT.

This chain uses TRBV4-1 with TRBJ1-6, with 7 bases aligning to TRBD1. V was pared by 0 bases and J by 8 bases, with 4 bases of the junction left unmatched. Per germline, CDR1 MGHRA and CDR2 YSYEKL. The CDR3 length is 15 residues. CDR3 in DNA: TGCGCCAGCAGCCAAGATCAGGGGGTTTATTCACCCCTCCACTTT. This codes for CASSQDQGVYSPLHF.

The chain is built from TRBV20-1 and TRBJ1-5, with D maybe TRBD1 (6 bases). Looked up from germline, CDR1 is DFQATT and CDR2 is SNEGSKA (reference sequence). Between the trimmed V and J ends, which lost 3 bases and 0 bases, there was a span of 15 bases. The CDR3 is 16 residues long. CDR3 sequence: CSASSGQCYSNQPQHF. The CDR3 coding sequence is TGCAGTGCTAGTAGCGGACAGTGCTATAGCAATCAGCCCCAGCATTTT.

This clonotype was recorded a few times. The chain carries TRBV7-9 and TRBJ1-2; D gene uncertain. CDR3 length equals 15 residues. V dropped 1 base and J dropped 2 bases, with 11 bases sitting between them. CDR1 is SEHNR, CDR2 FQNEAQ, per germline (reference sequence). The CDR3 reads CASSLGPPKNYGYTF. DNA for the CDR3: TGTGCCAGCAGCTTAGGACCCCCAAAGAACTATGGCTACACCTTC.

This clonotype has just a few counts. The chain recombines TRBV5-1 with TRBJ2-5; 12 bases are shared with TRBD1. V lost 7 bases and J lost 1; bases outside the gene matches: 8. Germline assignment: CDR1 SGHRS and CDR2 YFSETQ. This CDR3 comprises 16 residues. The CDR3 DNA is TGCGCCAGCGTCCATGGGACAGGGGGCTTCCAAGAGACCCAGTACTTC. This sequence encodes CASVHGTGGFQETQYF.

The chain carries TRBV4-3 and TRBJ1-5, with TRBD1 matching over 9 bases. Germline V CDR1 and CDR2: LGHNA, YSLEER. The CDR3 consists of 15 residues. With 1 base clipped from V and 3 bases from J, the junction kept 1 base outside the gene matches. The CDR3 region has the DNA TGCGCCAGCAGCCAAGGGGACAGGGCCAATCAGCCCCAGCATTTT. It encodes CASSQGDRANQPQHF.

The chain links TRBV6-6 to TRBJ1-5; D is unclear. Trimming pared 2 bases from V and 6 bases from J, leaving 14 bases between. Germline assignment: CDR1 MNHNY and CDR2 SVGAGI (reference sequence). There are 15 residues in the CDR3. This CDR3 reads CASSYNPARLQPQHF. In nucleotides, the CDR3 is TGTGCCAGCAGTTACAATCCGGCAAGACTTCAGCCCCAGCATTTT.

A remark on this clonotype: Mismatch with germline at one junction end may stem from a read error. The rearrangement uses TRBV7-3 and TRBJ2-3, with TRBD1 matching 7 bases. CDR3 length equals 14 residues. Germline assignment: CDR1 SGHTA and CDR2 FQGTGA. The CDR3: CASSDHRGADTEYF. The CDR3 DNA sequence: TGTGCCAGCAGCGACCACAGGGGCGCAGATACGGAGTATTTT.

This clonotype was detected a few times. V gene TRBV5-1 combines with J gene TRBJ2-1; the match to TRBD1 covers 7 bases. The germline CDR1 and CDR2 sequences are SGHRS and YFSETQ. The V segment lost 4 bases and the J segment 12 bases; nucleotides outside the gene matches: 13. CDR3 length: 14 amino acids. This chain's CDR3 is CASSPGQTNPAQFF. The CDR3 nucleotides read TGCGCCAGCAGCCCGGGACAGACAAACCCGGCGCAGTTCTTC.

V and J are TRBV12-3 or TRBV12-4 and TRBJ2-2; 7 nucleotides match TRBD1. CDR3 length: 13 residues. V gave up 6 bases and J gave up 8 bases; unmatched junction bases: 6. CDR3 coding DNA: TGTGCCAGCAGCCCAGACAGGGTTGGGGAGCTGTTTTTT. Translation: CASSPDRVGELFF.

The chain joins TRBV15 to TRBJ2-7, with 8 bases identical to TRBD2. Germline CDR1 is LNHNV and CDR2 is YYDKDF (reference sequence). The CDR3 has 16 amino acids. J gave up 5 bases and V 2 bases, and 11 bases lay outside the gene matches. The CDR3 region is CATSRSVTGGPHEQYF. In nucleotides, the CDR3 is TGTGCCACCAGCAGATCCGTGACGGGGGGGCCCCACGAGCAGTACTTC.

Regarding this clonotype: Without the conserved terminal phenylalanine or tryptophan, this CDR3 likely stems from a read error. The chain combines TRBV7-2 with TRBJ2-3; D is undetermined. The CDR3 is 14 amino acids. The germline CDR1 and CDR2 sequences are SGHTA and FQGNSA. Trimming stripped 1 base from V and 0 bases from J, with 5 bases between. CDR3 coding DNA: TGTGCCAGCAGCTTAGAACGGAGCACAGATACGCAGTATTCT. This codes for CASSLERSTDTQYS.

This clonotype was seen many times. V and J are TRBV24-1 and TRBJ2-1, with D unclear. The germline V and J ends were trimmed by 8 bases and 0 bases, with 13 bases remaining between them. Germline-derived CDR1 and CDR2 are KGHDR and SFDVKD. The CDR3 runs to 15 residues. CDR3 DNA sequence: TGTGCCACCATGGGTCAATTCAACTCCTACAATGAGCAGTTCTTC. It translates to CATMGQFNSYNEQFF.

The V gene is TRBV7-6, the J gene TRBJ2-7; 9 bases align to TRBD1. The CDR3 has 16 residues. Germline CDR1 SGHVS, CDR2 FNYEAQ. The ends lost 1 base at V and 6 bases at J; junction bases unmatched: 10. CDR3 nucleotides: TGTGCCAGCAGCTTAGGACCCGGGACAGGGATCCCCGAGCAGTACGTC. It encodes CASSLGPGTGIPEQYV.

Ten or more counts support this clonotype. The chain employs TRBV7-2 and TRBJ1-1; D unclear. The germline V gene has CDR1 SGHTA and CDR2 FQGNSA. V was cut by 2 bases and J by 0 bases, with 10 bases left in between. The CDR3 has 15 amino acids. CDR3 in DNA: TGTGCCAGCAGCTTATCGGTGAACATGAACACTGAAGCTTTCTTT. This translates into CASSLSVNMNTEAFF.